These 8 T cell receptor beta chains were all obtained from the same sample, sequenced in a study of shared clonotypes between healthy human individuals. The method was immunoSEQ multiplex PCR; TCRdb's version includes in-frame clones alone and lacks a portion of them. The repertoire holds approximately 2,000,000 clones, with 85% to 95% as singletons. Naive CD8 cells lacked CD45RO, underwent positive selection for CCR7 and left out terminally differentiated effector memory CD45RA+ cells. Sequencing was carried out using naive CD8+ T cells from PBMCs. The source is a man aged 18 to 29 in good health. Some clones in this sample may be carry-over from other donors' samples.

The J gene is TRBJ1-2, the V gene TRBV21-1; TRBD1 is taken as the D call from the table, unchecked against the DNA. TRBV21-1 is described as a pseudogene. This CDR3 has 18 amino acids. CDR3 in DNA: TGTGCCAGCAGTAAAAAAAACCCCCCCTGGGACAGGGTCTATGGCTACACCTTC. This sequence encodes CASSKKNPPWDRVYGYTF.

The rearrangement joins TRBV30 to TRBJ1-2, with 8 bases matching TRBD1. The length of the CDR3 is 14 residues. Germline loops: CDR1 GTSNPN, CDR2 SVGIG (reference sequence). J gave up 1 base and V 3 bases, and 4 bases lay outside the gene matches. CDR3 in amino acids: CAWSWTGNNYGYTF. The CDR3 nucleotides are TGTGCCTGGAGCTGGACAGGGAATAACTATGGCTACACCTTC.

The chain combines TRBV27 with TRBJ1-1; D gene ambiguous. V shed 3 bases and J shed 1 base, with 9 bases lying between them. Germline V gene sequence: CDR1 MNHEY, CDR2 SMNVEV (reference sequence). This CDR3 contains 14 residues. The CDR3 coding sequence is TGTGCCAGCAGTTTGGTTTCCTCGAACACTGAAGCTTTCTTT. It is translated as CASSLVSSNTEAFF.

The chain joins TRBV19 to TRBJ2-7; 7 bases agree with TRBD2. Germline V lookup: CDR1 LNHDA, CDR2 SQIVND (reference sequence). The CDR3 consists of 13 residues. With 9 bases clipped from V and 5 bases from J, the junction kept 10 bases outside the gene matches. CDR3 coding DNA: TGTGCCAGGACTAAGCGGGATCCAGACGAGCAGTACTTC. Its translation is CARTKRDPDEQYF. Full variable domain (missing parts from reference TRBV19 and TRBJ2-7): DGGITQSPKYLFRKEGQNVTLSCEQNLNHDAMYWYRQDPGQGLRLIYYSQIVNDFQKGDIAEGYSVSREKKESFPLTVTSAQKNPTAFYLCARTKRDPDEQYFGPGTRLTVT.

The V and J genes are TRBV7-6 and TRBJ2-7; TRBD2 aligns across 12 bases. Germline CDR1 reads SGHVS; CDR2 reads FNYEAQ. CDR3 length: 15 amino acids. Trimming at V came to 4 bases and at J to 7 bases, leaving 8 bases not matched to a gene. The CDR3 DNA follows: TGTGCCAGCAGCTCCAGACTAGCGGGAGTGGGGGAGCAGTACTTC. Protein: CASSSRLAGVGEQYF.

In its sample, this clone was seen once. The chain's CDR3 is CASSPGLAGVHEQFF. The CDR3 nucleotides are TGCGCCAGCAGCCCGGGACTAGCGGGAGTCCATGAGCAGTTCTTC. The genes are TRBV4-3 and TRBJ2-1; 14 bases align to TRBD2. This CDR3 comprises 15 residues. The ends lost 4 bases at V and 8 bases at J; junction bases unmatched: 4. Per germline, CDR1 LGHNA and CDR2 YSLEER.

This chain links TRBV9 with TRBJ1-1, with D uncertain. Germline V gives CDR1 SGDLS, CDR2 YYNGEE. The length of the CDR3 is 14 residues. V was shortened by 3 bases and J by 5 bases, with 14 bases between the two germline ends. The CDR3 here is CASSAAGRGTEAFF. CDR3 DNA: TGTGCCAGCAGCGCAGCAGGCAGAGGGACTGAAGCTTTCTTT.

This chain joins TRBV27 and TRBJ2-1; possible D gene TRBD2, 6 bases. Per germline, CDR1 MNHEY and CDR2 SMNVEV (reference sequence). The CDR3 has 15 residues. Trimming took off 2 bases at V and 7 bases at J, with 15 bases between the two ends. CDR3 coding DNA: TGTGCCAGCAGTTTAATGATAGGCGGGAATAATGAGCAGTTCTTC. As protein: CASSLMIGGNNEQFF.